The next 32 T cell receptor beta chains were all read from a single sample in a study of OX40 agonist ivuxolimab in advanced cancers. Libraries were prepared by immunoSEQ multiplex PCR; TCRdb keeps only in-frame clonotypes and omits some of them. The sample shows tens of thousands of clones, roughly 91% of them seen only once. The sequences come from CD4+ or CD8+ T cells sorted from blood, collected in a trial of the OX40 agonist ivuxolimab. The receptors originated from an adult with an advanced solid tumor such as melanoma, head and neck, liver or kidney cancer.

V usage is TRBV11-3 and J usage is TRBJ2-1; perhaps D is TRBD1 or TRBD2 (5 bases each). The CDR3 extends over 18 amino acids. V was trimmed by 7 bases and J by 0 bases, leaving 22 bases between them. CDR1 is SGHNT and CDR2 is YENEEA in the germline V gene. CDR3 sequence reads: CASTGLSQGPSSYNEQFF. CDR3 sequence (DNA): TGTGCCAGCACTGGGCTCAGTCAGGGACCCAGCTCCTACAATGAGCAGTTCTTC. Looking up the rest from reference TRBV11-3 and TRBJ2-1 gives the full variable domain: EAGVVQSPRYKIIEKKQPVAFWCNPISGHNTLYWYLQNLGQGPELLIRYENEEAVDDSQLPKDRFSAERLKGVDSTLKIQPAELGDSAVYLCASTGLSQGPSSYNEQFFGPGTRLTVL.

The chain has TRBV27 and TRBJ2-5; the match to TRBD2 covers 12 bases. CDR3 length: 16 amino acids. Germline V lookup: CDR1 MNHEY, CDR2 SMNVEV (reference sequence). V shed 5 bases, J shed 5 bases, and the junction held 9 bases outside the gene matches. The CDR3 loop is CASSPASGRAGETQYF. DNA for the CDR3: TGTGCCAGCAGTCCGGCTAGCGGGAGGGCCGGTGAGACCCAGTACTTC.

The chain uses TRBV27 and TRBJ2-7; D gene unclear. Germline V gene data show CDR1 as MNHEY and CDR2 as SMNVEV (reference sequence). V lost 7 bases and J 0 bases, leaving 19 bases between the germline ends. The CDR3 has 16 amino acids. The chain's CDR3 is CASKGSLQSSSYEQYF. The CDR3 coding sequence is TGTGCCAGCAAGGGATCTCTACAGTCGAGCTCCTACGAGCAGTACTTC.

This chain links TRBV5-6 with TRBJ1-1; unclear D gene. The CDR3 contains 13 residues. Deletions cut 3 bases from V and 3 bases from J, with 9 bases between. The germline gives CDR1 SGHDT, CDR2 YYEEEE. This CDR3 is CASSSRGYTEAFF. DNA of the CDR3: TGTGCCAGCAGCTCTAGAGGTTACACTGAAGCTTTCTTT. Together with reference TRBV5-6 and TRBJ1-1, the CDR3 gives the full variable domain: DAGVTQSPTHLIKTRGQQVTLRCSPKSGHDTVSWYQQALGQGPQFIFQYYEEEERQRGNFPDRFSGHQFPNYSSELNVNALLLGDSALYLCASSSRGYTEAFFGQGTRLTVV.

This clone has a single count. J is TRBJ2-2 and V is TRBV27, with 11 bases fitting TRBD1. Germline lookup yields CDR1 MNHEY and CDR2 SMNVEV (reference sequence). The CDR3 sequence is 14 residues long. The V and J ends lost 6 bases and 5 bases, in that order; junction bases with no gene match: 2. The CDR3 nucleotides read TGTGCCAGCAGCGGGACAGGGGGGACCGGGGAGCTGTTTTTT. Amino acids: CASSGTGGTGELFF.

This clone appeared a few times. The V gene is TRBV7-8, the J gene TRBJ1-5, with D possibly being TRBD1 (6 bases). Trimming cost V 4 bases and J 7 bases, with 11 bases left between them. The germline V gene has CDR1 SGHVS and CDR2 FQNEAQ. The CDR3 consists of 13 residues. CDR3 protein: CASSSLQGQPQHF. Written as DNA, the CDR3 is TGTGCCAGCAGCTCCCTACAGGGACAGCCCCAGCATTTT.

The CDR3, as DNA: TGTGCCAGCAGCTTACTGGGCGGGACCACCTACAATGAGCAGTTCTTC. As protein: CASSLLGGTTYNEQFF. The V call is TRBV7-9, the J call TRBJ2-1, with a weak D call TRBD2 (6 bases). V was trimmed by 2 bases and J by 2 bases, leaving 13 bases between them. Looked up from germline, CDR1 is SEHNR and CDR2 is FQNEAQ (reference sequence). This CDR3 spans 16 amino acids.

The rearrangement joins TRBV10-3 to TRBJ1-3; D may be TRBD1 (6 bases). The CDR3 loop spans 14 amino acids. Trimming took 4 bases from V and 1 from J, leaving 8 bases between them. The germline CDR1 and CDR2 sequences are ENHRY and SYGVKD. The CDR3 bases are TGTGCCATCAGTGGGACAGCGTCTGGAAACACCATATATTTT. It yields the protein CAISGTASGNTIYF.

In its sample, this clone was seen once. The chain links TRBV28 to TRBJ1-3; 7 positions agree with TRBD1. The V and J ends lost 6 bases and 7 bases, in that order; junction bases with no gene match: 18. There are 17 residues in the CDR3. Germline V CDR1 and CDR2: MDHEN, SYDVKM. CDR3 in amino acids: CASRPRATGPGGNTIYF. CDR3 in DNA: TGTGCCAGCAGACCCAGGGCCACAGGGCCAGGGGGGAACACCATATATTTT.

J is TRBJ2-3 and V is TRBV7-9, with a weak D call TRBD1 (6 bases). Trimming cost V 6 bases and J 8 bases, with 24 bases left between them. There are 16 residues in the CDR3. Germline loops: CDR1 SEHNR, CDR2 FQNEAQ (reference sequence). The CDR3 nucleotides read TGTGCCAGCAGTATCGAATCCTGGGGGCCGGCGGGTACGCAGTATTTT. Translating gives CASSIESWGPAGTQYF.

This chain's CDR3 is CASRGASGHGSYEQYF. As DNA, the CDR3 is TGTGCCTCCAGAGGGGCTTCCGGACACGGGTCCTACGAGCAGTACTTC. The rearrangement uses TRBV10-3 and TRBJ2-7; D may correspond to TRBD1 or TRBD2 (5 bases each). Between the trimmed V and J ends, which lost 11 bases and 1 base, there was a span of 24 bases. The germline V gene encodes CDR1 ENHRY and CDR2 SYGVKD. The CDR3 has 16 residues.

This clone showed up just once. The chain is built from TRBV6-5 and TRBJ2-7; D gene unclear. V was shortened by 7 bases and J by 3 bases, with 13 bases between the two germline ends. Per the germline V gene, CDR1 is MNHEY and CDR2 is SVGAGI. This CDR3 has 13 residues. CDR3: CASISPGLYEQYF. CDR3 nucleotide sequence: TGTGCCAGCATCTCCCCGGGTCTCTACGAGCAGTACTTC.

In this sample, this clone turned up once. The CDR3 DNA sequence: TGTGCCAGCAGCCCAGGTGGTTGGGAGCAGTACTTC. Protein sequence: CASSPGGWEQYF. V and J are TRBV11-2 and TRBJ2-7; D gene unclear. Per the germline V gene, CDR1 is SGHAT and CDR2 is FQNNGV. With 5 bases removed from V and 7 bases from J, the gap between germline ends came to 12 bases. The CDR3 spans 12 residues.

The chain has TRBV28 and TRBJ2-7, with D possibly being TRBD1 (5 bases). The CDR3 extends over 13 amino acids. Germline CDR1 reads MDHEN; CDR2 reads SYDVKM. The germline V and J ends were trimmed by 6 bases and 1 base, with 10 bases remaining between them. In DNA, the CDR3 is TGTGCCAGCAGGGGGCCGAATTCCTACGAGCAGTACTTC. The encoded protein is CASRGPNSYEQYF.

The CDR3 here is CASRNGGGQPQHF. The CDR3 DNA is TGTGCCAGCAGAAACGGGGGGGGTCAGCCCCAGCATTTT. This rearrangement joins TRBV6-6 to TRBJ1-5, with a weak D call TRBD1 (5 bases). The germline V gene encodes CDR1 MNHNY and CDR2 SVGAGI (reference sequence). V shed 6 bases and J shed 6 bases, with 12 bases lying between them. This CDR3 has 13 residues.

The table lists this clone with a few counts. The rearrangement links TRBV19 to TRBJ1-2, with a possible D match to TRBD1 (5 bases). Trimming stripped 3 bases from V and 8 bases from J, with 19 bases between. CDR3 size: 15 residues. CDR1 and CDR2 (germline): LNHDA, SQIVND (reference sequence). CDR3 nucleotide sequence: TGTGCCAGTAGTATTTATCCGCGGGACGCGGAAGGCTACACCTTC. Its protein product is CASSIYPRDAEGYTF. Full variable domain (outside the CDR3, taken from reference TRBV19 and TRBJ1-2): DGGITQSPKYLFRKEGQNVTLSCEQNLNHDAMYWYRQDPGQGLRLIYYSQIVNDFQKGDIAEGYSVSREKKESFPLTVTSAQKNPTAFYLCASSIYPRDAEGYTFGSGTRLTVV.

V gene TRBV4-1 combines with J gene TRBJ1-2, with 8 bases aligning to TRBD1. The CDR3 has 14 amino acids. V lost 4 bases to trimming and J lost 4 bases; unmatched junction nucleotides: 5. Germline V CDR1 and CDR2: MGHRA, YSYEKL. CDR3 region: CASSLTGQAYGYTF. The CDR3 region has the DNA TGCGCCAGCAGCCTGACGGGACAGGCCTATGGCTACACCTTC.

This rearrangement joins TRBV7-3 to TRBJ2-3, with 8 bases matching TRBD2. CDR1 and CDR2 from the germline V gene are SGHTA and FQGTGA. The trim removed 4 bases at V and 3 bases at J, leaving 6 bases unmatched. CDR3 length equals 15 residues. In nucleotides, the CDR3 is TGTGCCAGCAGCTCTGCGGGGGGTCGAACAGATACGCAGTATTTT. Translated: CASSSAGGRTDTQYF.

The sample holds a few counts of this clone. The CDR3 region has the DNA TGCAGGCCCGTGGGGCCCCAGCATTTT. Translating it yields CRPVGPQHF. The chain has TRBV29-1 and TRBJ1-5; D uncertain. The germline gives CDR1 SQVTM, CDR2 ANQGSEA. This CDR3 has 9 amino acids.

This clone appeared a single time. CDR3 region: CASSLFVSNNYGYTF. In DNA, the CDR3 is TGTGCCAGCAGCTTGTTCGTCAGTAATAACTATGGCTACACCTTC. The chain recombines TRBV5-4 with TRBJ1-2; no reliable D call. This CDR3 is built from 15 residues. CDR1 is SGHNT, CDR2 YYREEE, per germline (reference sequence). Trimming took off 1 base at V and 1 base at J, with 11 bases between the two ends.

The chain links TRBV11-2 to TRBJ1-2; 7 bases align to TRBD1. This CDR3 has 14 residues. Trimming took 5 bases from V and 3 from J; bases not matched to a gene: 6. Germline assignment: CDR1 SGHAT and CDR2 FQNNGV. CDR3 sequence (DNA): TGTGCCAGCAGCCACCATCAGGGGGACTATGGCTACACCTTC. As protein: CASSHHQGDYGYTF. The complete variable domain, with remaining parts taken from reference TRBV11-2 and TRBJ1-2, reads EAGVAQSPRYKIIEKRQSVAFWCNPISGHATLYWYQQILGQGPKLLIQFQNNGVVDDSQLPKDRFSAERLKGVDSTLKIQPAKLEDSAVYLCASSHHQGDYGYTFGSGTRLTVV.

The genes are TRBV18 and TRBJ2-4; D tentatively fits TRBD1 or TRBD2 (7 bases each). CDR1 is KGHSH and CDR2 is LQKENI in the germline V gene. This CDR3 region has 15 residues. The germline V and J ends were trimmed by 3 bases and 7 bases, with 16 bases remaining between them. CDR3 bases: TGTGCCAGCTCACCTGGCGGCCAGGGGGGGAACATTCAGTACTTC. Translating it yields CASSPGGQGGNIQYF.

The chain combines TRBV29-1 with TRBJ2-3; D is unresolved. The CDR3 consists of 13 residues. The V end was cut by 7 bases, the J end by 0 bases, with 11 bases between. CDR1 is SQVTM, CDR2 ANQGSEA, per germline. CDR3 amino acids: CSAETGSTDTQYF. CDR3 in DNA: TGCAGCGCAGAGACGGGTAGCACAGATACGCAGTATTTT.

The V gene is TRBV5-1, the J gene TRBJ2-7, with TRBD1 matching over 7 bases. Germline V CDR1 and CDR2: SGHRS, YFSETQ. J gave up 1 base and V 0 bases, and 10 bases lay outside the gene matches. The CDR3 runs 17 residues. DNA of the CDR3: TGCGCCAGCAGCTTGGCGTCACAGGGGACCCATTCCTACGAGCAGTACTTC. Encoded protein: CASSLASQGTHSYEQYF.

DNA for the CDR3: TGTGCCAGCAGCTTGGGGACAGGGGGGAATCAGCCCCAGCATTTT. Protein product: CASSLGTGGNQPQHF. The V call is TRBV7-2, the J call TRBJ1-5; 11 positions agree with TRBD1. This CDR3 is built from 15 residues. Germline values: CDR1 SGHTA, CDR2 FQGNSA. V shed 3 bases, J shed 4 bases, and the junction held 2 bases outside the gene matches.

The genes are TRBV5-4 and TRBJ1-1; maybe TRBD1 (5 bases). V gave up 4 bases and J gave up 0 bases, with 10 bases separating them. Germline V lookup: CDR1 SGHNT, CDR2 YYREEE (reference sequence). There are 14 residues in the CDR3. The CDR3 region is CASSRGGMNTEAFF. CDR3 DNA sequence: TGTGCCAGCAGCCGGGGGGGTATGAACACTGAAGCTTTCTTT.

The chain has TRBV6-5 and TRBJ1-4, with TRBD1 as a possible D gene (6 bases). This CDR3 is built from 14 residues. The V end lost 6 bases, the J end lost 1 base, and 9 bases lay between the germline ends. Germline V gene sequence: CDR1 MNHEY, CDR2 SVGAGI. The CDR3 nucleotides read TGTGCCAGCAGCCGAGGGGGAACTAATGAAAAACTGTTTTTT. This codes for CASSRGGTNEKLFF.

V is TRBV7-2 and J is TRBJ2-7; no definite D call. V was clipped by 1 base and J by 5 bases, with 9 bases between them. CDR1 is SGHTA, CDR2 FQGNSA, per germline. The CDR3 is made up of 13 amino acids. This CDR3 reads CASSLGLRNEQYF. DNA of the CDR3: TGTGCCAGCAGCTTAGGGTTGCGAAACGAGCAGTACTTC.

The chain combines TRBV28 with TRBJ1-3, with D maybe TRBD1 (5 bases). The V end lost 3 bases, the J end lost 4 bases, and 16 bases lay between the germline ends. The CDR3 consists of 16 residues. Germline CDR1 MDHEN, CDR2 SYDVKM. The CDR3 nucleotides read TGTGCCAGCAGTTTCCCCCGCCGGGACCCCGGAAACACCATATATTTT. It codes for CASSFPRRDPGNTIYF.

V is TRBV7-9 and J is TRBJ2-2; D unclear. The germline gives CDR1 SEHNR, CDR2 FQNEAQ (reference sequence). The V end lost 1 base, the J end lost 4 bases, and 7 bases lay between the germline ends. This CDR3 comprises 14 residues. Here the CDR3 DNA reads TGTGCCAGCAGCTTAGTACAAATCACCGGGGAGCTGTTTTTT. This gives the protein CASSLVQITGELFF.

The chain couples TRBV2 to TRBJ1-3; TRBD1 is a possible D gene (6 bases). With 4 bases removed from V and 2 bases from J, the gap between germline ends came to 15 bases. Germline V gives CDR1 SNHLY, CDR2 FYNNEI. The CDR3 runs 16 residues. CDR3 loop: CASSVTRGRTGNTIYF. The CDR3, as DNA: TGTGCCAGCAGTGTCACAAGGGGGAGGACTGGAAACACCATATATTTT.

The chain links TRBV28 to TRBJ1-5; 11 bases are a match to TRBD1. Germline CDR1 reads MDHEN; CDR2 reads SYDVKM. V lost 8 bases and J lost 4; bases outside the gene matches: 10. This CDR3 is 16 amino acids long. CDR3 region: CASAPAGTGGNQPQHF. The DNA of the CDR3 is TGTGCCAGCGCCCCGGCAGGGACAGGGGGTAATCAGCCCCAGCATTTT.